Listed below are T cell receptor beta chains from one sample, sequenced in a study of cytotoxic CD8 clonotypes in ibrutinib-treated CLL. Using immunoSEQ multiplex PCR, the repertoire was profiled, and TCRdb retains in-frame clones only, with some absent. The data contain some 160,000 clones, 81% of them singletons. The specimen was PBMCs, collected after 12 months of ibrutinib treatment. These receptors originate from a human donor with chronic lymphocytic leukemia. CDR3s include the opening cysteine and the closing phenylalanine or tryptophan. The D gene is left open where the match is weak. Part of the rows lack a size; the others show once, few, many or a class for expanded clones.

D,size,J,V,length,DNA,CDR3
NA,NA,TRBJ2-5,TRBV28,15,TGTGCCAGCAGTTTATTTTCGGGGAACCGGGAGACCCAGTACTTC,CASSLFSGNRETQYF
NA,NA,TRBJ2-7,TRBV7-9,14,TGTGCCAGCAGCTTGGGGCCTATACTACGAGAGCAGTACTTC,CASSLGPILREQYF
TRBD1,NA,TRBJ2-5,TRBV18,14,TGTGCCAGCTCACCGCAGGGGGTTCAAGAGACCCAGTACTTC,CASSPQGVQETQYF
NA,NA,TRBJ2-7,TRBV28,13,TGTGCCAGCAGTTTGATAGCCTTGGACGAGCAGTACTTC,CASSLIALDEQYF
NA,NA,TRBJ1-5,TRBV11-1,15,TGTGCCAGCAGCTTTAACGGGGATAGCAATCAGCCCCAGCATTTT,CASSFNGDSNQPQHF
TRBD2,NA,TRBJ2-5,TRBV5-4,17,TGTGCCAGCAGCACAGGACTAGCGGGGGCCGAGAAGGAGACCCAGTACTTC,CASSTGLAGAEKETQYF
NA,NA,TRBJ2-1,TRBV5-8,15,TGTGCCAGCAGCTTACCGGGACTGAACTACAATGAGCAGTTCTTC,CASSLPGLNYNEQFF
NA,NA,TRBJ1-1,TRBV30,11,TGTGCCTGGAACAGGGTTAGGGAAGCTTTCTTT,CAWNRVREAFF
TRBD1,once,TRBJ1-4,TRBV2,14,TGTGCCAGCAGGAGGGGACAGGGAGGTGAAAAACTGTTTTTT,CASRRGQGGEKLFF
TRBD1,NA,TRBJ1-2,TRBV5-1,18,TGCGCCAGCAGCGAGGACAGGTTGCTCATCCATCCTAACTATGGCTACACCTTC,CASSEDRLLIHPNYGYTF
TRBD1,NA,TRBJ1-4,TRBV25-1,15,TGTGCCAGCAGTGACCACGGGACAGGGGATGAAAAACTGTTTTTT,CASSDHGTGDEKLFF
TRBD1,NA,TRBJ2-7,TRBV7-6,14,TGTGCCAGCAGCTCGGACAGGGTGGGGTACGAGCAGTACTTC,CASSSDRVGYEQYF
TRBD1,NA,TRBJ2-3,TRBV7-8,13,TGTGCCAGCAGCTTAGACAGGGGTGATACGCAGTATTTT,CASSLDRGDTQYF
TRBD1,once,TRBJ2-2,TRBV6-6,15,TGTGCCAGCAGTGGACAGGGGCCGGACACCGGGGAGCTGTTTTTT,CASSGQGPDTGELFF
NA,NA,TRBJ2-7,TRBV7-9,14,TGTGCCAGCAGCGAAATTACCTCGCCCTACGAGCAGTACTTC,CASSEITSPYEQYF
NA,NA,TRBJ1-6,TRBV28,17,TGTGCCAGCAGTTTCTCACCCGGGCGGCAGGGGAATTCACCCCTCCACTTT,CASSFSPGRQGNSPLHF
NA,NA,TRBJ2-2,TRBV2,13,TGTGCCAGCAGGGTAACGAAAGTTGGGGAGCTGTTTTTT,CASRVTKVGELFF
NA,once,TRBJ1-2,TRBV28,14,TGTGCCACCCAGGACTCAAGAGGGGTTTATGGCTACACCTTC,CATQDSRGVYGYTF
TRBD1,NA,TRBJ2-5,TRBV4-1,15,TGCGCCAGCAGCCAACCAGGGACAGCTAAGGAGACCCAGTACTTC,CASSQPGTAKETQYF
TRBD1,few,TRBJ2-2,TRBV5-4,15,TGTGCCAGCAGCTTTGGACAGGCGAACACCGGGGAGCTGTTTTTT,CASSFGQANTGELFF
NA,NA,TRBJ1-5,TRBV5-4,13,TGTGCCAGCAGCCCCGACGGTAATCAGCCCCAGCATTTT,CASSPDGNQPQHF
TRBD1,NA,TRBJ1-2,TRBV28,13,TGTGCCAGCAGTTTCGGCAGGGGGCGCGGCTACACCTTC,CASSFGRGRGYTF
NA,NA,TRBJ1-6,TRBV2,14,TGTGCCAGCAGTGATCAGGGGAATAATTCACCCCTCCACTTT,CASSDQGNNSPLHF
NA,few,TRBJ2-1,TRBV7-9,15,TGTGCCAGCAGCTTAGATGTCGGGGGATCGGAAGAGCAGTTCTTC,CASSLDVGGSEEQFF
TRBD1,NA,TRBJ1-4,TRBV6-5,15,TGTGCCAGCAGGAGAGACAGGGTACCTAATGAAAAACTGTTTTTT,CASRRDRVPNEKLFF
TRBD2,NA,TRBJ2-1,TRBV4-3,16,TGCGCCAGCAGCCAAGACGGGCGGGGGGGACACAATGAGCAGTTCTTC,CASSQDGRGGHNEQFF
NA,NA,TRBJ2-2,TRBV28,12,TGTGCCAGCAGTTCTCCGGCCGGGGAGCTGTTTTTT,CASSSPAGELFF
NA,NA,TRBJ1-2,TRBV7-2,15,TGTGCCAGCAGCCTCACCCCGGTCTCGGGCTATGGCTACACCTTC,CASSLTPVSGYGYTF
TRBD1,NA,TRBJ1-3,TRBV7-2,14,TGTGCCAGCAGCTTAGACAGGGGCGGAAACACCATATATTTT,CASSLDRGGNTIYF
NA,NA,TRBJ1-1,TRBV9,14,TGTGCCAGCAGCGTAGGGTGGGTGAACACTGAAGCTTTCTTT,CASSVGWVNTEAFF
NA,NA,TRBJ2-7,TRBV27,16,TGTGCCAGCAGTCTCCTTGGGCAGGGGAGCTCCTACGAGCAGTACTTC,CASSLLGQGSSYEQYF
TRBD2,NA,TRBJ2-7,TRBV7-9,15,TGTGCCAGCAGCCCAACATATACTAGCGGGTACGAGCAGTACTTC,CASSPTYTSGYEQYF
NA,NA,TRBJ1-1,TRBV28,13,TGTGCCAGCAGTTTAGGAACGTGGACTGAAGCTTTCTTT,CASSLGTWTEAFF
NA,NA,TRBJ2-7,TRBV7-2,11,TGTGCCAGCAGCTTTCAAACCGAGCAGTACTTC,CASSFQTEQYF
TRBD1,NA,TRBJ1-6,TRBV5-1,15,TGCGCCAGCAGCATTGGACAGGGAATAGGTTCACCCCTCCACTTT,CASSIGQGIGSPLHF
NA,NA,TRBJ1-5,TRBV18,14,TGTGCCAGCTCCGCCGGTTATAGCAATCAGCCCCAGCATTTT,CASSAGYSNQPQHF
NA,NA,TRBJ2-3,TRBV11-3,11,TGTGCCAGCAGCTTAGATCATACGCAGTATTTT,CASSLDHTQYF
TRBD1,once,TRBJ1-2,TRBV30,13,TGTGCCTGGAGTGTCGGGACAGGGAGTGGCTACACCTTC,CAWSVGTGSGYTF
NA,NA,TRBJ1-3,TRBV10-3,12,TGTGCCATGCGGCCCCCTGGAAACACCATATATTTT,CAMRPPGNTIYF
NA,NA,TRBJ2-1,TRBV7-2,16,TGTGCCAGCAGCGCCCCCGGACAGAGCTCCTACAATGAGCAGTTCTTC,CASSAPGQSSYNEQFF
NA,few,TRBJ2-7,TRBV5-1,11,TGCGCCAGCAGCTCCTCCTACGAGCAGTACTTC,CASSSSYEQYF
TRBD1,NA,TRBJ2-1,TRBV5-6,15,TGTGCCAGCAGCTTGAGGCAGGGGGTTTTCAATGAGCAGTTCTTC,CASSLRQGVFNEQFF
TRBD1,NA,TRBJ2-2,TRBV28,14,TGTGCCAGCAGCAACAGGGGACGAACCGGGGAGCTGTTTTTT,CASSNRGRTGELFF
NA,NA,TRBJ1-1,TRBV28,11,TGTGGAACGGGACGGAACACTGAAGCTTTCTTT,CGTGRNTEAFF
TRBD2,NA,TRBJ2-1,TRBV28,15,TGTGCCAGCAGTTTAGGGCTAGCGGGTTACAATGAGCAGTTCTTC,CASSLGLAGYNEQFF
NA,NA,TRBJ1-4,TRBV5-5,16,TGTGCCAGCAGCTTACGTCAACAGGTGATCTACGAAAAACTGTTTTTT,CASSLRQQVIYEKLFF
NA,NA,TRBJ2-2,TRBV7-2,16,TGTGCCAGCAGTTTCCAGACCGGGACCGCGGCCGGGGAGCTGTTTTTT,CASSFQTGTAAGELFF
NA,few,TRBJ1-2,TRBV18,13,TGTGCCAGCTCACCCACCGTACGGGATGGCTACACCTTC,CASSPTVRDGYTF